The 23 T cell receptor beta chains below were found in one sample sequenced in a study of PD-1 blockade in classical Hodgkin lymphoma. TCRdb keeps only in-frame clones here, not all; method: immunoSEQ multiplex PCR. Seen here are 75,000 to 100,000 clones, over 80% observed once, and the top ten hold 9% to 15%. There was relapse after autologous stem cell transplantation in every patient, and there was variation in brentuximab vedotin exposure. Sequences were derived from peripheral blood mononuclear cells (PBMCs), sampled at baseline. The receptors here all came from a human donor with classical Hodgkin lymphoma.

This chain joins TRBV30 and TRBJ2-2, with a tentative D call TRBD2 (7 bases). The CDR3 spans 14 residues. V was cut by 4 bases and J by 8 bases, with 17 bases left in between. CDR1 and CDR2 from the germline V gene are GTSNPN and SVGIG (reference sequence). This CDR3 reads CAWKWTGGPGELFF. The CDR3 nucleotides are TGTGCCTGGAAATGGACGGGGGGCCCGGGGGAGCTGTTTTTT.

Only one count was recorded for this clone. The chain carries TRBV5-4 and TRBJ2-1; the D call may be TRBD1 or TRBD2 (5 bases each). The CDR3 totals 15 residues. V gave up 3 bases and J gave up 5 bases, with 15 bases separating them. From germline, CDR1 is SGHNT and CDR2 YYREEE (reference sequence). CDR3 in amino acids: CASSSPGRSNNEQFF. The CDR3 DNA follows: TGTGCCAGCAGCTCCCCGGGACGATCCAACAATGAGCAGTTCTTC.

The chain has TRBV28 and TRBJ2-7, with 7 bases aligning to TRBD1. With V trimmed by 5 bases and J by 0 bases, 7 bases remained unmatched. The V gene's germline CDR1 is MDHEN and CDR2 SYDVKM. This CDR3 is built from 15 residues. The CDR3 DNA reads TGTGCCAGCAGTCCCCCAGGGGGTAGCTCCTACGAGCAGTACTTC. This encodes CASSPPGGSSYEQYF.

The chain links TRBV7-9 to TRBJ1-2; a weak D match, TRBD1 (5 bases). Per the germline V gene, CDR1 is SEHNR and CDR2 is FQNEAQ (reference sequence). V was pared by 1 base and J by 4 bases, with 16 bases between. The CDR3 length is 16 residues. CDR3 DNA sequence: TGTGCCAGCAGCTTAGGGGCGGAGACAGAGCCCTATGGCTACACCTTC. Translated, it gives CASSLGAETEPYGYTF.

The gene calls are TRBV12-5 and TRBJ2-3, with 11 bases that match TRBD2. CDR3 length: 16 residues. V shed 7 bases and J 3 bases; nucleotides not matched to a gene: 9. Germline CDR1 reads LGHNT; CDR2 reads FRNRAP. CDR3 residues: CASVQGSGRATDTQYF. The CDR3 DNA reads TGTGCTAGTGTCCAGGGTAGCGGGAGGGCGACAGATACGCAGTATTTT.

This clone showed up just a few times. V gene TRBV7-9 combines with J gene TRBJ2-7, with a weak D call TRBD2 (6 bases). There are 15 residues in the CDR3. With 0 bases removed from V and 6 bases from J, the gap between germline ends came to 15 bases. Germline V gives CDR1 SEHNR, CDR2 FQNEAQ (reference sequence). CDR3 residues: CASSLAWRDVSEQYF. The CDR3 region has the DNA TGTGCCAGCAGCTTAGCGTGGAGGGACGTGAGCGAGCAGTACTTC.

The rearrangement uses TRBV7-2 and TRBJ2-7, with TRBD1 matching 7 bases. This CDR3 has 14 amino acids. Unmatched junction bases numbered 6, after V lost 5 bases and J lost 2 bases. Germline CDR1 reads SGHTA; CDR2 reads FQGNSA. As DNA, the CDR3 is TGTGCCAGCAGCCCGGGACAGAAAGCCTACGAGCAGTACTTC. Amino acids: CASSPGQKAYEQYF.

The rearrangement joins TRBV9 to TRBJ1-2; TRBD1 is a possible D gene (5 bases). This CDR3 contains 15 residues. Trimming took off 0 bases at V and 8 bases at J, with 17 bases between the two ends. CDR1 is SGDLS, CDR2 YYNGEE, per germline. CDR3 DNA: TGTGCCAGCAGCGTAGTAGAGTCGGGTAGGGGAGGCTACACCTTC. Translation: CASSVVESGRGGYTF.

The chain is built from TRBV29-1 and TRBJ2-5, with 7 bases lining up with TRBD2. The CDR3 is made up of 15 amino acids. The V gene end was trimmed by 1 base and the J gene end by 1 base; junction bases not matched to a gene: 6. CDR1 and CDR2 (germline): SQVTM, ANQGSEA. The CDR3: CSVEVGGGIQETQYF. The CDR3 coding sequence is TGCAGCGTTGAAGTTGGGGGAGGGATCCAAGAGACCCAGTACTTC.

V is TRBV6-1 and J is TRBJ1-5, with a possible D match to TRBD1 (6 bases). This CDR3 is built from 14 residues. Trimming removed 5 bases from V and 3 bases from J, with 11 bases in between. Germline-derived CDR1 and CDR2 are MNHNS and SASEGT. In DNA form, the CDR3 reads TGTGCCAGCAGTCAGGACAGATTCAATCAGCCCCAGCATTTT. It is translated as CASSQDRFNQPQHF.

This chain joins TRBV10-3 and TRBJ2-1; 9 bases match TRBD2. The CDR3 runs to 15 residues. Germline CDR1 is ENHRY and CDR2 is SYGVKD. J was trimmed by 4 bases and V by 6 bases; bases with no gene match: 7. The CDR3 DNA follows: TGTGCCATCAGGCCCATAGCGGGGGCGTACAATGAGCAGTTCTTC. Protein product: CAIRPIAGAYNEQFF.

The chain uses TRBV7-9 and TRBJ2-1; 7 nucleotides match TRBD2. Germline loops: CDR1 SEHNR, CDR2 FQNEAQ (reference sequence). The CDR3 length is 16 residues. V shed 4 bases and J 8 bases; nucleotides not matched to a gene: 14. The CDR3 loop reads CASSSFRLAEGDEQFF. CDR3 nucleotide sequence: TGTGCCAGCAGCTCCTTTAGACTAGCAGAAGGGGATGAGCAGTTCTTC.

The chain couples TRBV2 to TRBJ2-3; D remains unclear. CDR1 and CDR2 from the germline V gene are SNHLY and FYNNEI. The CDR3 covers 15 residues. V was clipped by 7 bases and J by 2 bases, with 16 bases between them. The DNA of the CDR3 is TGTGCCAGCACTGCACGGTCTTTGCCCACAGATACGCAGTATTTT. Its translation is CASTARSLPTDTQYF.

There are a few counts of this clone. This chain uses TRBV20-1 with TRBJ1-1, with a tentative D call TRBD1 (6 bases). With 4 bases removed from V and 5 bases from J, the gap between germline ends came to 8 bases. This CDR3 has 11 amino acids. Germline V gene lookup returns CDR1 DFQATT and CDR2 SNEGSKA (reference sequence). The CDR3 DNA reads TGCAGTGCTAACAGGGTGACTGAAGCTTTCTTT. Protein: CSANRVTEAFF.

The chain is built from TRBV5-5 and TRBJ1-3, with D possibly matching TRBD1 (5 bases). The CDR3 has 17 residues. Trimming took 4 bases from V and 2 from J, leaving 19 bases between them. CDR1 is SGHKS and CDR2 is YYEKEE in the germline V gene (reference sequence). The DNA of the CDR3 is TGTGCCAGCAGCCCCCGCACCCCGACAGATACTGGAAACACCATATATTTT. Protein: CASSPRTPTDTGNTIYF.

The J gene is TRBJ1-5, the V gene TRBV2; D perhaps matches TRBD1 (5 bases). Germline V gene data show CDR1 as SNHLY and CDR2 as FYNNEI. The CDR3 spans 14 residues. V was pared by 0 bases and J by 4 bases, with 7 bases between. The CDR3 spells CASSEAWGNQPQHF. The CDR3 region has the DNA TGTGCCAGCAGTGAAGCGTGGGGGAATCAGCCCCAGCATTTT.

V gene TRBV10-3 combines with J gene TRBJ2-7; D unclear. The germline V gene has CDR1 ENHRY and CDR2 SYGVKD. The CDR3 consists of 12 residues. Trimming cost V 2 bases and J 1 base, with 3 bases left between them. This CDR3 is CAISERSYEQYF. The CDR3 DNA sequence: TGTGCCATCAGTGAGCGATCCTACGAGCAGTACTTC.

This clone occurred a few times. Here the CDR3 DNA reads TGTGCCAGCAGCTTGTGGGGAGAGACCCAGTACTTC. It yields the protein CASSLWGETQYF. The chain couples TRBV5-8 to TRBJ2-5; D remains unclear. The CDR3 runs 12 residues. The germline CDR1 and CDR2 sequences are SGHTS and YDEGEE. V lost 1 base and J lost 4, with 5 bases in between.

This clone was seen more than once but under ten times. The rearrangement joins TRBV7-9 to TRBJ1-1, with a tentative D call TRBD1 (5 bases). The CDR3 runs to 13 residues. From germline, CDR1 is SEHNR and CDR2 FQNEAQ (reference sequence). Trimming pared 5 bases from V and 9 bases from J, leaving 16 bases between. CDR3 amino acids: CASSAGEAGKAFF. The CDR3 nucleotides read TGTGCCAGCAGCGCCGGGGAGGCAGGGAAAGCTTTCTTT.

This sequence joins TRBV25-1 and TRBJ1-4; no clear D gene. V was shortened by 4 bases and J by 8 bases, with 14 bases between the two germline ends. The CDR3 has 14 residues. Germline CDR1 is MGHDK and CDR2 is SYGVNS. The CDR3 loop reads CASSGGWRNEKLFF. As DNA, the CDR3 is TGTGCCAGCAGTGGCGGCTGGCGGAACGAAAAACTGTTTTTT.

The sample holds one count of this clone. V is TRBV9 and J is TRBJ1-1; D perhaps matches TRBD1 (5 bases). The germline V gene encodes CDR1 SGDLS and CDR2 YYNGEE. The CDR3 runs 15 residues. The germline V and J ends were trimmed by 4 bases and 11 bases, with 24 bases remaining between them. The CDR3 coding sequence is TGTGCCAGCAGCCCTCGCTGGGCAGGGTCCGAAGCGGCTTTCTTT. Encoded protein: CASSPRWAGSEAAFF.

The chain joins TRBV6-1 to TRBJ1-2, with D perhaps matching TRBD1 (5 bases). Trimming took 7 bases from V and 4 from J, leaving 13 bases between them. The V gene's germline CDR1 is MNHNS and CDR2 SASEGT. The CDR3 consists of 13 residues. The CDR3 bases are TGTGCCAGCACCCACGGGGGTTTCTATGGCTACACCTTC. Translating gives CASTHGGFYGYTF.

The chain's CDR3 is CASSFGISNQPQHF. The DNA of the CDR3 is TGTGCCAGCAGCTTCGGCATTAGCAATCAGCCCCAGCATTTT. The chain employs TRBV7-9 and TRBJ1-5; no reliable D call. This CDR3 has 14 amino acids. Per germline, CDR1 SEHNR and CDR2 FQNEAQ (reference sequence). V was clipped by 3 bases and J by 0 bases, with 6 bases between them. The full variable domain, its missing parts supplied by reference TRBV7-9 and TRBJ1-5, is DTGVSQNPRHKITKRGQNVTFRCDPISEHNRLYWYRQTLGQGPEFLTYFQNEAQLEKSRLLSDRFSAERPKGSFSTLEIQRTEQGDSAMYLCASSFGISNQPQHFGDGTRLSIL.